This record covers a single T cell receptor (beta chain). The data are from a study of CD8+ T cells in alopecia areata. The authors extracted RNA and reverse transcribed it into cDNA as the sequencing template. The repertoire was sequenced with immunoSEQ multiplex PCR; TCRdb's copy has only in-frame clones and lacks some. Found here are around 140,000 clones, 40% to 50% of them singletons; the top ten hold around 6.8%. The CDR3 is 13 residues long. Trimming shortened V by 1 base and J by 12 bases, and 14 bases separated the two germline ends. CDR1 SGDLS and CDR2 YYNGEE come from the germline V gene. The TCR sequence derives from a human donor with alopecia areata. Material: CD4+ T cells sorted from blood. The V gene is TRBV9, the J gene TRBJ2-1, with a possible D match to TRBD2 (5 bases). CDR3 sequence: CASSVQVGGGQFF. The CDR3 DNA sequence: TGTGCCAGCAGCGTACAAGTAGGAGGTGGGCAGTTCTTC.